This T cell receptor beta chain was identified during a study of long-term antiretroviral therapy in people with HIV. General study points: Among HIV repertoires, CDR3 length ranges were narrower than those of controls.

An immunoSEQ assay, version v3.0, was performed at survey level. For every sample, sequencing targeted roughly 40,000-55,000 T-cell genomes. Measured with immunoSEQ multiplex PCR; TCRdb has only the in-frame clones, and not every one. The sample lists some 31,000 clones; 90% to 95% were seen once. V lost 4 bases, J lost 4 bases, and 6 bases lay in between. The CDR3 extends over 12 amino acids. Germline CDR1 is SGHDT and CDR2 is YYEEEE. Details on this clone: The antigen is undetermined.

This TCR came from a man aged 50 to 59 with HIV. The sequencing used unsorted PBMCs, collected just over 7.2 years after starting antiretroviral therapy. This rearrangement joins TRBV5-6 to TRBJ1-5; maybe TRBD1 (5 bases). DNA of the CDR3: TGTGCCAGCAGCAGGGGAAATCAGCCCCAGCATTTT. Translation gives CASSRGNQPQHF. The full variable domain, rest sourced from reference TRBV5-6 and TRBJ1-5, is DAGVTQSPTHLIKTRGQQVTLRCSPKSGHDTVSWYQQALGQGPQFIFQYYEEEERQRGNFPDRFSGHQFPNYSSELNVNALLLGDSALYLCASSRGNQPQHFGDGTRLSIL.